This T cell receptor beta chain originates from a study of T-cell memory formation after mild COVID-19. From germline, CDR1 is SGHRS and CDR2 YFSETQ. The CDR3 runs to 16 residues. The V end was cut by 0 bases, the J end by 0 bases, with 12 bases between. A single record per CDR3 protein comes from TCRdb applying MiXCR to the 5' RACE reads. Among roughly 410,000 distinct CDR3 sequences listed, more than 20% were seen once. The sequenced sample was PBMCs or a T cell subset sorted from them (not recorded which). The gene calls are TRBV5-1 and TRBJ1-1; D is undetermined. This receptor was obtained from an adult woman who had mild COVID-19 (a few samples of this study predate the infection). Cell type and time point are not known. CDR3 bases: TGCGCCAGCAGCTTGGCCACATCCGTACTGAACACTGAAGCTTTCTTT. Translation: CASSLATSVLNTEAFF.